The rows below give T cell receptor beta chains drawn from one sample of a study of CD8+CD57+ T cells in acquired aplastic anemia. TCRdb reprocessed the reads via MiXCR and lists one record per CDR3 protein. The sample has 200,000 to 250,000 distinct CDR3 sequences; more than 40% are singletons. Material for sequencing was sorted CD4+, CD8+, or CD8+CD57+ T cells (not recorded which) from PBMCs. The receptors shown here come from a human donor with aplastic anemia. Both conserved end residues are part of each CDR3. The D gene is left open where the match is weak. Only some rows state a clone size, as once, few, many or a class for expanded clones.

d_gene: TRBD2; abundance: many; v_gene: TRBV2; j_gene: TRBJ2-1; CDR3aa: CASKGLADYNEQFF; CDR3nt: TGTGCCAGCAAGGGACTAGCGGATTACAATGAGCAGTTCTTC
d_gene: NA; abundance: NA; v_gene: TRBV28; j_gene: TRBJ2-6; CDR3aa: CASSLSGTKDVLTF; CDR3nt: TGTGCCAGCAGTTTATCCGGGACGAAGGACGTCCTGACTTTC
d_gene: NA; abundance: many; v_gene: TRBV19; j_gene: TRBJ2-7; CDR3aa: CASKGSRNEQYF; CDR3nt: TGTGCCAGTAAGGGCTCGAGGAACGAGCAGTACTTC
d_gene: TRBD2; abundance: medium-sized; v_gene: TRBV15; j_gene: TRBJ2-5; CDR3aa: CATSVYGGETQYF; CDR3nt: TGTGCCACCAGCGTCTACGGGGGGGAGACCCAGTACTTC
d_gene: TRBD1; abundance: many; v_gene: TRBV5-8; j_gene: TRBJ1-5; CDR3aa: CASSWTGGVQPQHF; CDR3nt: TGTGCCAGCAGCTGGACAGGGGGCGTTCAGCCCCAGCATTTT
d_gene: NA; abundance: NA; v_gene: TRBV10-3; j_gene: TRBJ2-3; CDR3aa: CAIKTDTDTQYF; CDR3nt: TGTGCCATCAAGACAGACACAGATACGCAGTATTTT
d_gene: NA; abundance: NA; v_gene: TRBV19; j_gene: TRBJ2-3; CDR3aa: CASRKGDSDGNTQYF; CDR3nt: TGTGCCAGTAGAAAGGGGGACTCTGATGGTAATACGCAGTATTTT
d_gene: TRBD2; abundance: NA; v_gene: TRBV10-3; j_gene: TRBJ2-1; CDR3aa: CATRGGLAGGEQFF; CDR3nt: TGTGCCACCAGGGGTGGCCTAGCGGGAGGTGAGCAGTTCTTC
d_gene: NA; abundance: many; v_gene: TRBV19; j_gene: TRBJ1-4; CDR3aa: CASSILSSGGNEKLFF; CDR3nt: TGTGCCAGTAGTATCCTCTCCTCCGGGGGTAATGAAAAACTGTTTTTT
d_gene: TRBD1; abundance: NA; v_gene: TRBV7-2; j_gene: TRBJ2-7; CDR3aa: CASSRDRVEQYF; CDR3nt: TGTGCCAGCAGCCGGGACAGGGTCGAGCAGTACTTC
d_gene: NA; abundance: many; v_gene: TRBV20-1; j_gene: TRBJ1-6; CDR3aa: CSARDFRGSTFNSPLHF; CDR3nt: TGCAGTGCTAGAGATTTTCGGGGCTCAACTTTTAATTCACCCCTCCACTTT
d_gene: NA; abundance: many; v_gene: TRBV20-1; j_gene: TRBJ1-6; CDR3aa: CSASGTDYNSPLHF; CDR3nt: TGCAGTGCTAGTGGGACGGACTATAATTCACCCCTCCACTTT
d_gene: NA; abundance: many; v_gene: TRBV7-9; j_gene: TRBJ1-5; CDR3aa: CASSLDNQPQHF; CDR3nt: TGTGCCAGCAGCTTAGACAATCAGCCCCAGCATTTT
d_gene: TRBD2; abundance: many; v_gene: TRBV19; j_gene: TRBJ2-1; CDR3aa: CASSIGREGLYNEQFF; CDR3nt: TGTGCCAGTAGTATAGGCAGGGAGGGCTTATACAATGAGCAGTTCTTC
d_gene: NA; abundance: few; v_gene: TRBV30; j_gene: TRBJ1-2; CDR3aa: CAWNHGTTDYGYTF; CDR3nt: TGTGCCTGGAATCACGGTACGACAGACTATGGCTACACCTTC
d_gene: NA; abundance: few; v_gene: TRBV30; j_gene: TRBJ1-4; CDR3aa: CAWSPTSPSKLFF; CDR3nt: TGTGCCTGGAGTCCAACCTCGCCAAGCAAACTGTTTTTT
d_gene: NA; abundance: NA; v_gene: TRBV6-1; j_gene: TRBJ2-1; CDR3aa: CASSIGAQFF; CDR3nt: TGTGCCAGCAGTATCGGAGCTCAGTTCTTC
d_gene: TRBD2; abundance: many; v_gene: TRBV29-1; j_gene: TRBJ2-3; CDR3aa: CSVELREDPTDTQYF; CDR3nt: TGCAGCGTTGAGTTGCGGGAGGACCCCACAGATACGCAGTATTTT
d_gene: NA; abundance: NA; v_gene: TRBV4-2; j_gene: TRBJ1-2; CDR3aa: CASGDRNNGYTF; CDR3nt: TGTGCCAGCGGAGACCGCAACAATGGCTACACCTTC
d_gene: NA; abundance: few; v_gene: TRBV15; j_gene: TRBJ2-3; CDR3aa: CATSSPRGQDTDTQYF; CDR3nt: TGTGCCACCAGCAGCCCACGAGGGCAGGACACAGATACGCAGTATTTT
d_gene: NA; abundance: many; v_gene: TRBV7-8; j_gene: TRBJ2-7; CDR3aa: CASSLANRWDEQYF; CDR3nt: TGTGCCAGCAGCTTAGCCAACAGGTGGGACGAGCAGTACTTC
d_gene: TRBD1; abundance: few; v_gene: TRBV9; j_gene: TRBJ1-2; CDR3aa: CASSARTGGTEIGYTF; CDR3nt: TGTGCCAGCAGCGCTCGCACAGGCGGGACAGAAATTGGCTACACCTTC
d_gene: NA; abundance: once; v_gene: TRBV7-3; j_gene: TRBJ2-2; CDR3aa: CASSLKPTGELFF; CDR3nt: TGTGCCAGCAGCTTAAAGCCCACCGGGGAGCTGTTTTTT
d_gene: NA; abundance: many; v_gene: TRBV29-1; j_gene: TRBJ2-1; CDR3aa: CSVGPTYQFF; CDR3nt: TGCAGCGTTGGTCCTACCTACCAGTTCTTC
d_gene: NA; abundance: NA; v_gene: TRBV28; j_gene: TRBJ2-7; CDR3aa: CASSFGPGRMYEQYF; CDR3nt: TGTGCCAGCAGTTTCGGCCCAGGGAGAATGTACGAGCAGTACTTC
d_gene: TRBD2; abundance: many; v_gene: TRBV11-3; j_gene: TRBJ2-3; CDR3aa: CASSLGLEGFSSTDTQYF; CDR3nt: TGTGCCAGCAGCCTCGGACTAGAAGGCTTTTCTAGCACAGATACGCAGTATTTT
d_gene: NA; abundance: NA; v_gene: TRBV30; j_gene: TRBJ1-6; CDR3aa: CAWTENSPLHF; CDR3nt: TGTGCCTGGACAGAAAATTCACCCCTCCACTTT
d_gene: NA; abundance: NA; v_gene: TRBV25-1; j_gene: TRBJ2-1; CDR3aa: CASSETDVNEQFF; CDR3nt: TGTGCCAGCAGTGAAACAGACGTCAACGAGCAGTTCTTC
d_gene: NA; abundance: NA; v_gene: TRBV9; j_gene: TRBJ2-2; CDR3aa: CASSGTPNTGELFF; CDR3nt: TGTGCCAGCAGCGGGACTCCTAACACCGGGGAGCTGTTTTTT
d_gene: TRBD1; abundance: few; v_gene: TRBV24-1; j_gene: TRBJ2-5; CDR3aa: CATSDLGTGQETQYF; CDR3nt: TGTGCCACCAGTGATTTGGGGACAGGTCAAGAGACCCAGTACTTC
d_gene: TRBD1; abundance: NA; v_gene: TRBV25-1; j_gene: TRBJ1-3; CDR3aa: CASSELGQASGNTIYF; CDR3nt: TGTGCCAGCAGTGAACTAGGACAGGCCTCTGGAAACACCATATATTTT
d_gene: TRBD2; abundance: many; v_gene: TRBV7-3; j_gene: TRBJ2-1; CDR3aa: CASSLKTSRTYNEQFF; CDR3nt: TGTGCCAGCAGCCTAAAGACTAGCAGGACCTACAATGAGCAGTTCTTC
d_gene: TRBD1; abundance: NA; v_gene: TRBV20-1; j_gene: TRBJ1-3; CDR3aa: CSARDSGQGPSGNTIYF; CDR3nt: TGCAGTGCTAGAGATAGCGGACAGGGGCCCTCTGGAAACACCATATATTTT
d_gene: TRBD1; abundance: many; v_gene: TRBV13; j_gene: TRBJ2-7; CDR3aa: CASSLGTGTYEQYF; CDR3nt: TGTGCCAGCAGCTTAGGGACAGGGACCTACGAGCAGTACTTC
d_gene: TRBD1; abundance: NA; v_gene: TRBV7-8; j_gene: TRBJ1-6; CDR3aa: CASRRGQDYSPLHF; CDR3nt: TGTGCCAGCAGACGGGGACAGGATTATTCACCCCTCCACTTT
d_gene: NA; abundance: many; v_gene: TRBV19; j_gene: TRBJ2-1; CDR3aa: CASSIPGAYNEQFF; CDR3nt: TGTGCCAGTAGTATACCGGGAGCATACAATGAGCAGTTCTTC
d_gene: NA; abundance: NA; v_gene: TRBV10-2; j_gene: TRBJ1-1; CDR3aa: CTSSESIGSYEAFF; CDR3nt: TGCACCAGCAGTGAGTCGATCGGGTCTTATGAAGCTTTCTTT
d_gene: NA; abundance: few; v_gene: TRBV20-1; j_gene: TRBJ2-3; CDR3aa: CSARDEANYTDTQYF; CDR3nt: TGCAGTGCTAGAGATGAAGCTAACTACACAGATACGCAGTATTTT
d_gene: NA; abundance: NA; v_gene: TRBV20-1; j_gene: TRBJ1-1; CDR3aa: CSALDLGLNTEAFF; CDR3nt: TGCAGTGCTCTTGATCTGGGATTGAACACTGAAGCTTTCTTT
d_gene: TRBD1; abundance: NA; v_gene: TRBV29-1; j_gene: TRBJ2-1; CDR3aa: CSATTGYNEQFF; CDR3nt: TGCAGCGCTACGACAGGGTACAATGAGCAGTTCTTC
d_gene: TRBD1; abundance: NA; v_gene: TRBV20-1; j_gene: TRBJ1-4; CDR3aa: CSAGGQGSEKLFF; CDR3nt: TGCAGTGCTGGGGGACAGGGAAGTGAAAAACTGTTTTTT
d_gene: NA; abundance: many; v_gene: TRBV7-8; j_gene: TRBJ1-5; CDR3aa: CASGYSNQPQHF; CDR3nt: TGTGCCAGCGGGTATAGCAATCAGCCCCAGCATTTT
d_gene: TRBD1; abundance: NA; v_gene: TRBV10-3; j_gene: TRBJ1-2; CDR3aa: CAISDPGQGFGYTF; CDR3nt: TGTGCCATCAGCGACCCGGGACAGGGATTCGGCTACACCTTC
d_gene: NA; abundance: few; v_gene: TRBV28; j_gene: TRBJ2-1; CDR3aa: CASSEGGYNEQFF; CDR3nt: TGTGCCAGCAGCGAGGGGGGTTACAATGAGCAGTTCTTC
d_gene: TRBD1; abundance: many; v_gene: TRBV4-3; j_gene: TRBJ1-2; CDR3aa: CASSQDLQGADGYTF; CDR3nt: TGCGCCAGCAGCCAAGACCTACAGGGGGCGGATGGCTACACCTTC
d_gene: NA; abundance: NA; v_gene: TRBV30; j_gene: TRBJ1-2; CDR3aa: CAVNMGYGYTF; CDR3nt: TGTGCCGTAAACATGGGTTATGGCTACACCTTC
d_gene: NA; abundance: NA; v_gene: TRBV24-1; j_gene: TRBJ1-2; CDR3aa: CATSVDWTSGYTF; CDR3nt: TGTGCCACCAGTGTTGATTGGACTTCTGGCTACACCTTC
d_gene: TRBD2; abundance: many; v_gene: TRBV7-8; j_gene: TRBJ2-1; CDR3aa: CASSFPGTSGNEQFF; CDR3nt: TGTGCCAGCAGCTTTCCAGGGACTAGCGGGAATGAGCAGTTCTTC